This TCR beta chain was sequenced for a study of blood T cells in healthy people across ages. The study's findings and limits: When one million T cells were used, diversity estimates were thought to be underestimates. Any conclusive comparison of naive versus antigen-experienced cells was prevented by using unsorted PBMCs.

Then a second PCR, running roughly 7 to 11 cycles, was carried out with a sample-barcoded 5' primer and a J-beta primer mix. Researchers report that a template-switch adaptor with 12 random nucleotides tagged each cDNA molecule. TCRdb processed the 5' RACE reads anew with MiXCR; each CDR3 protein has one entry. The table lists roughly 930,000 distinct CDR3 sequences, around 46% of them singletons. CDR1 ENHRY and CDR2 SYGVKD come from the germline V gene. The CDR3 length is 15 residues. V dropped 3 bases and J dropped 7; count of bases not matched to a gene: 7. This clonotype has only a few counts. The antigen is not known.

The V gene is TRBV10-3, the J gene TRBJ1-5; 9 nucleotides line up with TRBD1. The receptor's source is a man aged 25-45 years in good health. What was sequenced was blood. The CDR3 is CAISERTGEGQPQHF. The CDR3 DNA sequence: TGTGCCATCAGTGAAAGGACAGGGGAGGGACAGCCCCAGCATTTT.